This TCR beta chain was obtained from a study of T cell responses to AZD1222 COVID-19 vaccine. Study-wide findings and caveats: The reported proportion of spike-specific TCRs targeting unmutated variant regions was nearly half.

Comment on this clone: The antigen is undetermined.

The germline CDR1 and CDR2 sequences are SNHLY and FYNNEI. With 6 bases clipped from V and 4 bases from J, the junction kept 15 bases outside the gene matches. CDR3 length: 17 amino acids. Only in-frame clones appear in the TCRdb table, and some are missing; sequencing was by immunoSEQ multiplex PCR. The repertoire includes tens of thousands of clones, around 90% of them detected once, and around 3% sits in the top ten. Sequencing was performed on peripheral blood, taken on day 0 of AZD1222 vaccination. This sequence originates from an adult in good health. The chain links TRBV2 to TRBJ1-2, with 9 bases matching TRBD1. The CDR3 spells CASSVRDREEGFYGYTF. CDR3 nucleotide sequence: TGTGCCAGCAGCGTGAGGGACAGGGAAGAGGGCTTCTATGGCTACACCTTC.